This entry describes one T cell receptor (beta chain). Its specificity is not known. The stimulus was an HIV-1 Gag 15-mer peptide pool, 0.9 to 1 ug/peptide/mL. Memory cells lacking CD40L and CD69 with high CD45RO were sorted. The sample originates from a study of persistence of HIV-infected CD4 T cells. The germline CDR1 and CDR2 sequences are DFQATT and SNEGSKA (reference sequence). The CDR3 is made up of 11 amino acids. V lost 0 bases, J lost 9 bases, and 9 bases lay in between. The libraries were made with immunoSEQ version 4 in survey mode. Clones were read by immunoSEQ multiplex PCR, and TCRdb kept only the in-frame ones, dropping some. The top ten clones hold around 0.97% of a sample with roughly 35,000 clones, 75% to 85% of them seen once.

The rearrangement uses TRBV20-1 and TRBJ2-7, with unresolved D. The clonotype originates from an adult with HIV. The donor label of this sample is uncertain. This material consisted of cultured CD4+ T cells from PBMCs, taken from a patient who received antiretroviral therapy. CDR3 region: CSARDMRGQYF. The CDR3 DNA reads TGCAGTGCTAGAGACATGCGCGGGCAGTACTTC.